This entry lists 21 T cell receptor beta chains sequenced from one sample in a study of cytomegalovirus exposure and HLA in healthy donors. Use of 60 Vbeta and 13 Jbeta primers characterized the PCR. Produced via immunoSEQ multiplex PCR; TCRdb's table is partial and in-frame only. The sample shows 110,000 or so clones, 70% to 85% of them seen only once. Specimen: PBMCs. Receptors were obtained from a young woman in good health and CMV-seronegative.

Here the CDR3 DNA reads TGCGCCAGCAGCTTGGTCCCAGGGGTTAACTATGGCTACACCTTC. Residues: CASSLVPGVNYGYTF. The chain has TRBV5-1 and TRBJ1-2; weak D call: TRBD1 (6 bases). The V gene's germline CDR1 is SGHRS and CDR2 YFSETQ. Trimming pared 0 bases from V and 1 base from J, leaving 10 bases between. The CDR3 contains 15 residues.

J is TRBJ2-1 and V is TRBV19; D is perhaps TRBD2 (6 bases). Trimming removed 5 bases at V and 6 bases at J, with 20 bases between. CDR3 length equals 16 residues. Germline V gene lookup returns CDR1 LNHDA and CDR2 SQIVND (reference sequence). The CDR3 reads CASSLALYRGINEQFF. DNA for the CDR3: TGTGCCAGTAGTCTCGCACTATACCGGGGGATCAATGAGCAGTTCTTC.

This clone was recorded only once. CDR3 protein: CASSPTGRNTEAFF. CDR3 DNA sequence: TGTGCCAGCAGCCCGACAGGGAGAAACACTGAAGCTTTCTTT. The V and J genes are TRBV5-4 and TRBJ1-1; 7 nucleotides line up with TRBD1. Germline assignment: CDR1 SGHNT and CDR2 YYREEE (reference sequence). V trimming: 4 bases; J trimming: 2 bases; junction bases outside the gene matches: 5. The CDR3 is 14 residues long.

The chain has TRBV7-2 and TRBJ1-6, with unresolved D. The CDR3 covers 15 residues. Trimming stripped 1 base from V and 10 bases from J, with 14 bases between. Per germline, CDR1 SGHTA and CDR2 FQGNSA. The DNA for the CDR3 is TGTGCCAGCAGCTTAGGGACTGGCGGGAGATCACCCCTCCACTTT. Translated: CASSLGTGGRSPLHF.

This clone was detected a few times. The rearrangement uses TRBV2 and TRBJ2-1; 11 nucleotides align to TRBD1. After removal of 6 bases from V and 8 bases from J, the junction contained 3 bases not matched to a gene. There are 13 residues in the CDR3. The V gene's germline CDR1 is SNHLY and CDR2 FYNNEI. CDR3 amino acids: CASRGTGGDEQFF. In DNA, the CDR3 is TGTGCCAGCAGGGGGACAGGGGGGGATGAGCAGTTCTTC.

This CDR3 reads CASSVGWTGGAGANVLTF. The CDR3 nucleotides read TGTGCCAGCAGCGTAGGTTGGACAGGGGGCGCTGGGGCCAACGTCCTGACTTTC. The chain uses TRBV9 and TRBJ2-6; 11 nucleotides align to TRBD1. The CDR3 is 18 residues long. CDR1 is SGDLS and CDR2 is YYNGEE in the germline V gene. V lost 0 bases and J lost 2; bases outside the gene matches: 4.

In its sample, this clone was seen once. The CDR3 loop is CAWSVFRAGELFF. CDR3 nucleotides: TGTGCCTGGAGTGTTTTCCGGGCCGGGGAGCTGTTTTTT. This chain links TRBV30 with TRBJ2-2; D uncertain. CDR3 length: 13 residues. Germline V gene lookup returns CDR1 GTSNPN and CDR2 SVGIG (reference sequence). V gave up 0 bases and J gave up 6 bases, with 8 bases separating them.

The rearrangement uses TRBV11-2 and TRBJ2-7; no reliable D call. CDR3 size: 14 residues. Trimming left V 3 bases short and J 2 bases short, with 11 bases between. Germline lookup yields CDR1 SGHAT and CDR2 FQNNGV. In DNA form, the CDR3 reads TGTGCCAGCAGCTTCCCCCCAGGCACCTACGAGCAGTACTTC. Protein product: CASSFPPGTYEQYF.

The genes are TRBV5-1 and TRBJ1-3; D is possibly TRBD1 (5 bases). Germline V gene data show CDR1 as SGHRS and CDR2 as YFSETQ. The CDR3 has 14 amino acids. V was cut by 0 bases and J by 4 bases, with 8 bases left in between. Here the CDR3 reads CASSLEGNGNTIYF. In DNA, the CDR3 is TGCGCCAGCAGCTTGGAGGGGAACGGAAACACCATATATTTT.

The chain links TRBV21-1 to TRBJ2-7; the D call of TRBD1 is as the table states it, not checked on the DNA. TRBV21-1 is classified as a pseudogene. The CDR3 totals 17 residues. The CDR3 coding sequence is TGTGCCAGCAGCAAAGGGATCGGGACAGGAGGGAACAAGGAGCAGTACGTC. Protein product: CASSKGIGTGGNKEQYV.

Here the CDR3 reads CASSLYRVAGNEQFF. CDR3 DNA: TGCGCCAGCAGCCTATATCGGGTAGCGGGTAATGAGCAGTTCTTC. The V call is TRBV5-1, the J call TRBJ2-1; 7 bases map to TRBD2. The V gene's germline CDR1 is SGHRS and CDR2 YFSETQ. This CDR3 is 15 amino acids long. The junction had 11 bases not matched to a gene; V was cut back by 4 bases and J by 7 bases. Filled out from reference TRBV5-1 and TRBJ2-1, the complete variable domain reads KAGVTQTPRYLIKTRGQQVTLSCSPISGHRSVSWYQQTPGQGLQFLFEYFSETQRNKGNFPGRFSGRQFSNSRSEMNVSTLELGDSALYLCASSLYRVAGNEQFFGPGTRLTVL.

The V call is TRBV7-9, the J call TRBJ1-2; no clear D. Per germline, CDR1 SEHNR and CDR2 FQNEAQ (reference sequence). Trimming shortened V by 5 bases and J by 8 bases, and 12 bases separated the two germline ends. CDR3 size: 12 residues. The CDR3 DNA reads TGTGCCAGCAGCCTGAAAGCCTCGGGCTACACCTTC. Protein product: CASSLKASGYTF.

The V call is TRBV18, the J call TRBJ1-2; the D gene is possibly TRBD1 (6 bases). With 3 bases removed from V and 3 bases from J, the gap between germline ends came to 11 bases. Germline CDR1 KGHSH, CDR2 LQKENI. CDR3 size: 14 residues. The CDR3 sequence is CASSPAGADYGYTF. The CDR3 region has the DNA TGTGCCAGCTCACCGGCGGGGGCGGACTATGGCTACACCTTC.

The chain combines TRBV7-2 with TRBJ2-7; 10 nucleotides agree with TRBD2. Germline CDR1 is SGHTA and CDR2 is FQGNSA. V shed 9 bases and J 4 bases; nucleotides not matched to a gene: 3. This CDR3 contains 12 residues. As DNA, the CDR3 is TGTGCCAGTAAAGCGGGAGGGTACGAGCAGTACTTC. This translates into CASKAGGYEQYF.

This chain joins TRBV13 and TRBJ2-7, with D uncertain. This CDR3 comprises 15 residues. Trimming pared 0 bases from V and 0 bases from J, leaving 9 bases between. The V gene's germline CDR1 is PRHDT and CDR2 FYEKMQ (reference sequence). Written as DNA, the CDR3 is TGTGCCAGCAGCTTAGGGGCACAAGTCTCCTACGAGCAGTACTTC. This translates into CASSLGAQVSYEQYF.

V usage is TRBV2 and J usage is TRBJ1-1; D is unclear. This CDR3 has 15 amino acids. The germline V and J ends were trimmed by 6 bases and 1 base, with 15 bases remaining between them. Germline CDR1 and CDR2: SNHLY and FYNNEI. The CDR3 sequence is CASRTPGRGNTEAFF. The CDR3, as DNA: TGTGCCAGCAGGACCCCAGGACGGGGGAACACTGAAGCTTTCTTT.

The chain is built from TRBV15 and TRBJ1-1; D may be TRBD1 (5 bases). The CDR3 covers 15 residues. CDR1 and CDR2 (germline): LNHNV, YYDKDF (reference sequence). V was shortened by 2 bases and J by 8 bases, with 18 bases between the two germline ends. The CDR3 reads CATSRRGFQGAEAFF. The CDR3 bases are TGTGCCACCAGCAGACGTGGATTCCAGGGCGCAGAAGCTTTCTTT.

The chain carries TRBV6-5 and TRBJ2-2, with TRBD1 matching 10 bases. The ends lost 11 bases at V and 5 bases at J; junction bases unmatched: 5. Germline loops: CDR1 MNHEY, CDR2 SVGAGI. This CDR3 has 13 residues. CDR3 sequence reads: CASGTGDTGELFF. The CDR3 DNA follows: TGTGCCTCCGGGACAGGGGATACCGGGGAGCTGTTTTTT.

This rearrangement joins TRBV2 to TRBJ1-2, with D perhaps TRBD1 (5 bases). Germline V gene lookup returns CDR1 SNHLY and CDR2 FYNNEI. With 8 bases removed from V and 3 bases from J, the gap between germline ends came to 10 bases. This CDR3 is 12 amino acids long. This CDR3 reads CASDQGDYGYTF. DNA of the CDR3: TGTGCCAGCGACCAGGGTGACTATGGCTACACCTTC.

The rearrangement links TRBV25-1 to TRBJ2-5; 9 bases match TRBD2. Germline CDR1 and CDR2: MGHDK and SYGVNS. This CDR3 is 16 amino acids long. The junction had 8 bases not matched to a gene; V was cut back by 2 bases and J by 4 bases. CDR3 sequence: CASSEGEAGGGETQYF. DNA for the CDR3: TGTGCCAGCAGTGAAGGGGAAGCGGGGGGAGGAGAGACCCAGTACTTC.

This chain links TRBV11-3 with TRBJ1-3; 12 bases map to TRBD1. Germline assignment: CDR1 SGHNT and CDR2 YENEEA. This CDR3 is 17 amino acids long. V was pared by 5 bases and J by 4 bases, with 9 bases of the junction left unmatched. The CDR3 sequence: CASSVRDRGHLGNTIYF. For the CDR3, the DNA is TGTGCCAGCAGCGTCCGGGACAGGGGGCATTTGGGAAACACCATATATTTT.